This T cell receptor beta chain was recovered during a study of CD8+CD57+ T cells in acquired aplastic anemia. Patients sequenced had flow cytometry evidence of CD8+CD57+ cell expansion. The germline V gene has CDR1 LGHNA and CDR2 YSLEER. Trimming left V 0 bases short and J 8 bases short, with 10 bases between. The CDR3 extends over 13 amino acids. This clonotype turned up a few times. TCR beta VDJ and CDR3 profiles were obtained from a genomic DNA template. TCRdb re-derived calls from the reads in MiXCR, one entry per CDR3 protein. The sample has around 430,000 distinct CDR3 sequences; roughly a third are singletons.

The chain is built from TRBV4-3 and TRBJ1-1, with D unresolved. Sequenced material: sorted CD4+, CD8+, or CD8+CD57+ T cells (not recorded which) from PBMCs. This TCR was recovered from a human donor with aplastic anemia. The CDR3 region has the DNA TGCGCCAGCAGCCAAGATGTATCCAGGGAAGCTTTCTTT. It encodes CASSQDVSREAFF.